This entry describes one T cell receptor beta chain. This clonotype occurred a few times. No antigen is known for it. Base qualities are not recorded, but no much larger clone differs from it by a single base. Sequencing was performed on an Illumina NovaSeq 6000. TCRalpha and TCRbeta cDNA libraries were built by 5'RACE with constant-segment primers, adding sample barcodes and unique molecular identifiers. Trizol reagent was used to extract RNA from every sample. Library amplification was performed in two PCR steps, and a second sample barcode and Illumina TruSeq adapters were introduced in the second step. The libraries were sequenced on an Illumina NovaSeq using 2 x 150 bp paired-end reads. The source study handled its data this way. With migec v1.2.7, reads were demultiplexed and then collapsed into UMI-guided consensus sequences. With mixcr v2.1.11, UMI consensuses were aligned to TRA and TRB V and J templates and assembled into clonotypes. Clonotypes were classified as expanded or contracted when called significant by both edgeR and NoisET, with noise models trained on biological replicates. For edgeR calls, the cutoffs were a false discovery rate-adjusted p below 0.01 and a log2 fold-change threshold of 1. PCA with hierarchical clustering of max-normalized trajectories of the 1000 most abundant clonotypes was used as exploratory dynamics analysis. The CD4 or CD8 phenotype of responding clones was assigned using the separately sequenced CD4+ and CD8+ repertoires. TCRdb cleaned the public reads at Q25 with fastp, built clones with MiXCR and kept in-frame beta chains. Under each unique CDR3 protein, matching rows form one entry showing the most common genes and DNA. These V and J calls derive from TCRdb rather than the authors' analysis. For this sample the table gives tens of thousands of distinct CDR3 sequences, of which about an eighth were detected only once. Of the sample, roughly a quarter is held by the ten largest clones.

These data belong to a study of T-cell memory formation after mild COVID-19 (dated by TCRdb to about 2021). For context, the study as a whole: TCR sequence clusters from the two donors were largely donor specific. Longitudinal TCRalpha and TCRbeta repertoire sequencing tracked T-cell clones expanding and contracting after mild COVID-19 in a couple of donors. The cohort comprised two young, previously healthy adult volunteers, one female and one male.

Ficoll-Paque density gradient centrifugation was the method used to isolate PBMCs. General findings and caveats noted by the study authors: Only a couple of mild cases were covered in the study, and larger cohorts including severe cases with pre-infection samples were considered necessary. Contracting CD4+ clones turned up mainly in the CM and EM memory subsets, whereas EMRA was where CD8+ clones were enriched. Some responding clones were found in pre-infection memory, which suggests that pre-existing cross-reactive memory T cells took part in the SARS-CoV-2 response. The second-wave clones that peaked on day 37 were not confirmed to be SARS-CoV-2 specific. Clones that contracted from day 15 to 85 showed balanced CD4/CD8 phenotypes, whereas a second wave of clones that expanded from day 15 to 37 leaned towards CD4+.

Reading the germline V gene gives CDR1 SGHTA and CDR2 FQGNSA. Counted from cysteine to phenylalanine, this CDR3 has 14 amino acids. Solely the CDR3 DNA is kept, with 42 bases framed from the first base. V trim: 5 bases; J trim: 2 bases; unmatched bases: 5. The clonotype comes from an adult woman who had mild COVID-19 (a few samples of this study predate the infection). The sample titles of this study are shuffled in the database, so cell type and time point are left out; the donor was told from shared clones. Specimen: PBMCs or a T cell subset sorted from them (not recorded which). The sequence links TRBV7-2 to TRBJ2-7; 8 central bases correspond to TRBD2. The base sequence is TGTGCCAGCAGCGCAGCGGGAGCAACCTACGAGCAGTACTTC. Its product reads: CASSAAGATYEQYF.